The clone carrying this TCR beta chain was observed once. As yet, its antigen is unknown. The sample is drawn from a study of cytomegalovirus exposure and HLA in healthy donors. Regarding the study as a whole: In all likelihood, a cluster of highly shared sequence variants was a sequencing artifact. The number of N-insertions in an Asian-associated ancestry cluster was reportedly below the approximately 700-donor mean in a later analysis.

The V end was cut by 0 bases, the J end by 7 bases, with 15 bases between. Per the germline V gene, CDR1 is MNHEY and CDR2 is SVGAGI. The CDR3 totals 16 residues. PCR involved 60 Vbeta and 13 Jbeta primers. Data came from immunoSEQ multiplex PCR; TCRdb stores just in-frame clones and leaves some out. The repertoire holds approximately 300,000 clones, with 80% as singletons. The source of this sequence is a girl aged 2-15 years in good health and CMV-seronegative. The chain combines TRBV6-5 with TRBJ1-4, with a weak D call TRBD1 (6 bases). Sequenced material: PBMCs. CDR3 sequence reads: CASSYSRGGGGEKLFF. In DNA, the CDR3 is TGTGCCAGCAGTTACTCGAGGGGGGGAGGAGGTGAAAAACTGTTTTTT.